These 24 T cell receptor beta chains share one sample of origin, sequenced in a study of T cells in Graves' hyperthyroidism and ophthalmopathy. Using RNA transcripts as the source, TCR beta CDR3 regions were amplified. Primed by the HTBI set, a first-round RT-PCR was run on the TCR CDR3. TCRdb used MiXCR to reprocess the multiplex PCR reads, holding one entry per CDR3 protein. The table has under 500,000 distinct CDR3 sequences, over 11% seen once. The sample comprised blood. The receptors stem from a middle-aged man with Graves' ophthalmopathy.

This clonotype has a count of ten or more. This rearrangement joins TRBV29-1 to TRBJ2-3; D is unresolved. Germline V lookup: CDR1 SQVTM, CDR2 ANQGSEA. V was cut by 7 bases and J by 4 bases, with 9 bases left in between. The CDR3 runs to 11 residues. This CDR3 reads CSADLADTQYF. CDR3 in DNA: TGCAGCGCTGATCTCGCAGATACGCAGTATTTT.

This clonotype was picked up many times. The chain carries TRBV5-1 and TRBJ1-5; possibly TRBD1 for D (5 bases). Germline CDR1 reads SGHRS; CDR2 reads YFSETQ. Trimming took 0 bases from V and 1 from J, leaving 8 bases between them. The CDR3 sequence is 15 residues long. The CDR3 here is CASSLVGDSNQPQHF. The CDR3 nucleotides read TGCGCCAGCAGCTTGGTAGGGGACAGCAATCAGCCCCAGCATTTT.

This clonotype was seen at least ten times. The chain is built from TRBV20-1 and TRBJ2-7; tentatively, D is TRBD2 (5 bases). Germline CDR1 reads DFQATT; CDR2 reads SNEGSKA (reference sequence). The CDR3 is 14 amino acids. Deletions cut 1 base from V and 4 bases from J, with 14 bases between. The DNA for the CDR3 is TGCAGTGCTAGAGCATTATCCGAGGGATACGAGCAGTACTTC. Translation: CSARALSEGYEQYF.

At least ten counts were recorded for this clonotype. The chain joins TRBV20-1 to TRBJ2-5; 7 bases line up with TRBD1. The CDR3 sequence is 11 residues long. From germline, CDR1 is DFQATT and CDR2 SNEGSKA (reference sequence). V gave up 6 bases and J gave up 9 bases; unmatched junction bases: 7. The CDR3 loop reads CSATTGTPQYF. The CDR3, as DNA: TGCAGTGCCACGACAGGGACACCCCAGTACTTC.

This clonotype has more than one count but fewer than ten. The gene calls are TRBV7-9 and TRBJ2-1; 7 bases line up with TRBD2. Germline V CDR1 and CDR2: SEHNR, FQNEAQ (reference sequence). There are 15 residues in the CDR3. Losses at the gene ends were 7 bases for V and 0 bases for J; bases not matched to a gene: 6. For the CDR3, the DNA is TGTGCCAGCATTCCTAGCGGCTACTCCTACAATGAGCAGTTCTTC. It specifies CASIPSGYSYNEQFF.

J is TRBJ2-5 and V is TRBV7-2; TRBD2 aligns across 14 bases. This CDR3 contains 18 residues. CDR1 SGHTA and CDR2 FQGNSA come from the germline V gene. V was clipped by 0 bases and J by 2 bases; unmatched bases: 5. CDR3 nucleotides: TGTGCCAGCAGCTTAGCGGGACTAGCGGGAGTAGAACAAGAGACCCAGTACTTC. Encoded protein: CASSLAGLAGVEQETQYF.

V is TRBV5-4 and J is TRBJ2-5; D ambiguous. Germline V lookup: CDR1 SGHNT, CDR2 YYREEE (reference sequence). The ends were cut back, 3 bases at V and 13 bases at J, with 16 bases in the middle. The CDR3 is 12 residues long. The CDR3, as DNA: TGTGCCAGCAGCTCCTCTGGACCAGCTCTGTACTTC. Translated: CASSSSGPALYF.

This clonotype has a count of ten or more. The chain combines TRBV3-1 with TRBJ1-1; possible D gene TRBD1, 6 bases. Germline values: CDR1 LGHDT, CDR2 YNNKEL (reference sequence). V lost 4 bases, J lost 11 bases, and 14 bases lay in between. The CDR3 has 12 residues. This chain's CDR3 is CASSPRTDMAFF. As DNA, the CDR3 is TGTGCCAGCAGCCCCCGGACAGATATGGCTTTCTTT.

The chain recombines TRBV25-1 with TRBJ1-4; maybe TRBD1 (5 bases). CDR1 is MGHDK and CDR2 is SYGVNS in the germline V gene. Trimming took 4 bases from V and 6 from J, leaving 18 bases between them. The CDR3 is 16 amino acids. CDR3 amino acids: CASSALGGGFDEKLFF. The CDR3 bases are TGTGCCAGCAGTGCCTTGGGGGGGGGGTTTGATGAAAAACTGTTTTTT.

This clonotype came up a few times. The chain links TRBV12-5 to TRBJ2-3; possible D gene TRBD1, 6 bases. The length of the CDR3 is 11 residues. V shed 6 bases and J shed 10 bases, with 11 bases lying between them. Germline V CDR1 and CDR2: LGHNT, FRNRAP. This CDR3 is CASGTGTSQYF. CDR3 coding DNA: TGTGCTAGTGGGACCGGGACATCGCAGTATTTT.

Notes on this clonotype: This sequence may be a read error, since a much larger clone differs from it by one base. V is TRBV27 and J is TRBJ2-3; D possibly matches TRBD1 or TRBD2 (5 bases each). V was shortened by 1 base and J by 3 bases, with 11 bases between the two germline ends. The germline V gene has CDR1 MNHEY and CDR2 SMNVEV (reference sequence). CDR3 length: 15 residues. CDR3 sequence reads: CASSLLGPATDTQYF. The CDR3 DNA is TGTGCCAGCAGTTTATTGGGACCAGCAACAGATACGCAGTATTTT.

In this sample, this clonotype turned up a few times. The genes are TRBV2 and TRBJ2-6; TRBD1 matches at 9 bases. Germline-derived CDR1 and CDR2 are SNHLY and FYNNEI. Trimming cost V 6 bases and J 0 bases; bases outside gene matches: 3. CDR3 length: 16 residues. The CDR3 nucleotides read TGTGCCAGCAGGGGGACAGGGTACTCTGGGGCCAACGTCCTGACTTTC. Its translation is CASRGTGYSGANVLTF.

This rearrangement joins TRBV29-1 to TRBJ2-1, with 8 positions matching TRBD2. The V segment lost 5 bases and the J segment 0 bases; nucleotides outside the gene matches: 3. There are 14 residues in the CDR3. CDR1 is SQVTM and CDR2 is ANQGSEA in the germline V gene. Written as DNA, the CDR3 is TGCAGCGTTAGCGGGAGTCCCTCCTACAATGAGCAGTTCTTC. It encodes CSVSGSPSYNEQFF.

The rearrangement uses TRBV6-1 and TRBJ2-7, with 8 bases that match TRBD1. This CDR3 comprises 14 residues. The trim removed 9 bases at V and 1 base at J, leaving 8 bases unmatched. Germline CDR1 reads MNHNS; CDR2 reads SASEGT. CDR3 protein: CASKLGTGSYEQYF. Here the CDR3 DNA reads TGTGCCAGTAAACTCGGGACAGGTTCCTACGAGCAGTACTTC.

This clonotype was seen a handful of times. The rearrangement joins TRBV7-9 to TRBJ2-1; no definite D call. Trimming stripped 7 bases from V and 8 bases from J, with 12 bases between. The germline gives CDR1 SEHNR, CDR2 FQNEAQ (reference sequence). The length of the CDR3 is 12 residues. The CDR3 sequence is CASNRPTYEQFF. In nucleotides, the CDR3 is TGTGCCAGCAATCGGCCGACCTATGAGCAGTTCTTC.

This clonotype appeared many times. V and J are TRBV2 and TRBJ2-7; no clear D. V gave up 7 bases and J gave up 0 bases, with 7 bases separating them. The germline gives CDR1 SNHLY, CDR2 FYNNEI. The CDR3 has 12 residues. CDR3 nucleotides: TGTGCCAGCACTCTGGGCTCCTACGAGCAGTACTTC. Its protein product is CASTLGSYEQYF.

This clonotype was detected many times. The rearrangement joins TRBV24-1 to TRBJ2-5; the D call may be TRBD1 or TRBD2 (5 bases each). Germline lookup yields CDR1 KGHDR and CDR2 SFDVKD. This CDR3 comprises 13 residues. V lost 4 bases, J lost 13 bases, and 18 bases lay in between. The CDR3 sequence: CATSEIGTGDLYF. The DNA for the CDR3 is TGTGCCACCAGTGAGATCGGGACGGGTGATTTGTACTTC.

V and J are TRBV12-3 or TRBV12-4 and TRBJ2-1, with 7 nucleotides matching TRBD2. Trimming cost V 5 bases and J 9 bases; bases outside gene matches: 16. The CDR3 contains 16 residues. The CDR3 loop reads CASSERGVPGGGEQFF. The CDR3 region has the DNA TGTGCCAGCAGTGAGAGGGGAGTCCCGGGAGGTGGTGAGCAGTTCTTC.

This clonotype was picked up a small number of times. The chain uses TRBV6-1 and TRBJ2-5, with TRBD2 matching 7 bases. This CDR3 contains 12 residues. In germline, CDR1 is MNHNS, CDR2 SASEGT. CDR3 sequence (DNA): TGTGCTGTGGGGAGGGATCAAGAGACCCAGTACTTC. It codes for CAVGRDQETQYF.

In its sample, this clonotype was seen a few times. This sequence may be a read error, since a much larger clone differs from it by one base. The V gene is TRBV5-1, the J gene TRBJ2-7, with D perhaps TRBD1 (5 bases). V lost 4 bases, J lost 5 bases, and 13 bases lay in between. Germline V gene data show CDR1 as SGHRS and CDR2 as YFSETQ. The CDR3 contains 13 residues. The CDR3 spells CASSLGALNEQYF. For the CDR3, the DNA is TGCGCCAGCAGCCTAGGGGCACTCAACGAGCAGTACTTC.

This clonotype has a count of ten or more. The chain uses TRBV5-1 and TRBJ1-5; D ambiguous. This CDR3 is 15 amino acids long. Germline-derived CDR1 and CDR2 are SGHRS and YFSETQ. V dropped 4 bases and J dropped 0 bases, with 11 bases sitting between them. CDR3 in amino acids: CASSLDGYSNQPQHF. In nucleotides, the CDR3 is TGCGCCAGCAGCCTGGACGGTTATAGCAATCAGCCCCAGCATTTT.

V gene TRBV29-1 combines with J gene TRBJ2-1; 8 bases map to TRBD1. The J segment lost 4 bases and the V segment lost 7 bases, leaving 27 bases of the junction unmatched. The CDR3 runs 20 residues. Germline V CDR1 and CDR2: SQVTM, ANQGSEA. The CDR3 DNA sequence: TGCAGCGCCAAGGGTGAGGGACAGGCTGATTTTGCCCATATGTACAATGAGCAGTTCTTC. Its protein is CSAKGEGQADFAHMYNEQFF.

In this sample, this clonotype turned up many times. V is TRBV5-6 and J is TRBJ2-5, with D tentatively TRBD2 (7 bases). This CDR3 contains 15 residues. Germline V gene data show CDR1 as SGHDT and CDR2 as YYEEEE. V lost 3 bases and J 4 bases, leaving 16 bases between the germline ends. The CDR3 sequence is CASSSPRGGGETQYF. In DNA form, the CDR3 reads TGTGCCAGCAGCTCCCCTAGGGGAGGGGGAGAGACCCAGTACTTC.

This clonotype has ten or more counts. The chain recombines TRBV2 with TRBJ2-5; TRBD1 is a possible D gene (6 bases). The CDR3 runs 12 residues. Germline CDR1 SNHLY, CDR2 FYNNEI. The V gene lost 10 bases and the J gene lost 7 bases, with 16 bases spanning the gap. The chain's CDR3 is CATDSGGRTQYF. CDR3 DNA sequence: TGTGCCACGGACAGTGGGGGACGGACCCAGTACTTC. Together with reference TRBV2 and TRBJ2-5, the CDR3 gives the full variable domain: EPEVTQTPSHQVTQMGQEVILRCVPISNHLYFYWYRQILGQKVEFLVSFYNNEISEKSEIFDDQFSVERPDGSNFTLKIRSTKLEDSAMYFCATDSGGRTQYFGPGTRLLVL.